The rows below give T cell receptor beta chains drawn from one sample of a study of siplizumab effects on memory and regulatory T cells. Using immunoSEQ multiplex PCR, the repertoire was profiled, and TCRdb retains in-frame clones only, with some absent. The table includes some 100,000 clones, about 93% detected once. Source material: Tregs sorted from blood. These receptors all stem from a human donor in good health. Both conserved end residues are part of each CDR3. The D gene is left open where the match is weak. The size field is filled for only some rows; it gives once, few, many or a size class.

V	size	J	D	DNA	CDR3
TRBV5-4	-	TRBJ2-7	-	TGTGCCAGCAGCTTGGATACAGGAGTTTACGAGCAGTACTTC	CASSLDTGVYEQYF
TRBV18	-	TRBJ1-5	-	TGTGCCAGCTCAACGACCGCCGATAGCAATCAGCCCCAGCATTTT	CASSTTADSNQPQHF
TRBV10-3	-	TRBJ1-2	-	TGTGCCATCAGCAGGGATATTCGAGGAGGCTACACCTTC	CAISRDIRGGYTF
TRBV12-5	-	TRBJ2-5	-	TGTGCTAGTGCCCCTCTGGGGATCCAAGAGACCCAGTACTTC	CASAPLGIQETQYF
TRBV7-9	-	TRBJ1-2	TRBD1	TGTGCCAGCAGCTTAAAGGGACAGGGGTATGGCTACACCTTC	CASSLKGQGYGYTF
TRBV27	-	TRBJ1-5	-	TGTGCCAGCAGCTCGGGGACCAGCACTAATAGTGGCAATCAGCCCCAGCATTTT	CASSSGTSTNSGNQPQHF
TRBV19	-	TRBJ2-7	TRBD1	TGTGCCAGTACTCCGGGACAGGGGACCTACGAGCAGTACTTC	CASTPGQGTYEQYF
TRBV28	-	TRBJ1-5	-	TGTGCCAGCATGAGCAATCAGCCCCAGCATTTT	CASMSNQPQHF
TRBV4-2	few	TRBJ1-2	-	TGTGCCAGCAGCCAAGATGAGGACAGAAACTATGGCTACACCTTC	CASSQDEDRNYGYTF
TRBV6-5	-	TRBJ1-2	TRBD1	TGTGCCAGCAGCGGGACAGCTGGCAACTATGGCTACACCTTC	CASSGTAGNYGYTF
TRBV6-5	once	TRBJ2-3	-	TGTGCCAGCAGTTACGGGGGGAGGTGGGCAGATACGCAGTATTTT	CASSYGGRWADTQYF
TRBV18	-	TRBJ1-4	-	TGTGCCAGCTCAGCGCGCCGGGACGGAATTAATGAAAAACTGTTTTTT	CASSARRDGINEKLFF
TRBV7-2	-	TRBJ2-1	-	TGTGCCAGCACCTCACGTGGCGGAAGATCCTACAATGAGCAGTTCTTC	CASTSRGGRSYNEQFF
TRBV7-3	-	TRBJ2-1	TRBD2	TGTGCCAGCAGCCGAGGACTAGCGGGAGACGAGCAGTTCTTC	CASSRGLAGDEQFF
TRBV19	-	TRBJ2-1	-	TGTGCCAGTAGGAAAAATATGAACAGGGCACGGAGTGAGCAGTTCTTC	CASRKNMNRARSEQFF
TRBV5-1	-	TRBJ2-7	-	TGCGCCAGCAGCTCACGATCCTACGAGCAGTACTTC	CASSSRSYEQYF
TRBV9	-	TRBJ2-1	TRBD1	TGTGCCAGCAGCGCAGGGGGCCCCTCGGGCAATGAGCAGTTCTTC	CASSAGGPSGNEQFF
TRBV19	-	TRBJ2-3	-	TGTGCCAGTAGGGATACGCAGTATTTT	CASRDTQYF
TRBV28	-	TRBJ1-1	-	TGTGCCAGCAGTTTGGGGACATATGAAGCTTTCTTT	CASSLGTYEAFF
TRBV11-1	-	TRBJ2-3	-	TGTGCCAGCAGCACCCCGGGGACCAGCGGTGCAGATACGCAGTATTTT	CASSTPGTSGADTQYF
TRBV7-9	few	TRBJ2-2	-	TGTGCCAACCCCCTGGGGCGACCGGGCACCGGGGAGCTGTTTTTT	CANPLGRPGTGELFF
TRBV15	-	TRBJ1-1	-	TGTGCCACCAGCAGAGATATGGGTGGGCCGGTAGCTTTCTTT	CATSRDMGGPVAFF
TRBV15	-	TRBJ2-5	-	TGTGCCACCAGCAGAGTCGGGGCCCAAGAGACCCAGTACTTC	CATSRVGAQETQYF